The T cell receptor (beta chain) described here comes from a study of T-cell reconstitution after alpha-beta-depleted transplantation in children. Between the trimmed V and J ends, which lost 1 base and 1 base, there was a span of 13 bases. Germline-derived CDR1 and CDR2 are SGHVS and FNYEAQ. The CDR3 has 16 amino acids. TCRbeta library preparation incorporated unique molecular identifiers. One entry per CDR3 protein, called by TCRdb with MiXCR from the PCR reads. The sample records roughly 180,000 distinct CDR3 sequences, more than 14% being singletons. Note on this clonotype: This may arise from a read error, as a much more abundant clone is one base away.

The TCR comes from a human donor who donated a stem cell graft to a child with acute lymphoblastic leukemia. This rearrangement joins TRBV7-6 to TRBJ1-1; D unclear. The material was PBMCs from the stem cell graft donor, obtained from the stem cell graft. For the CDR3, the DNA is TGTGCCAGCAGCTTAGATTTGTGGGTGGGGAACACTGAAGCTTTCTTT. Its translation: CASSLDLWVGNTEAFF. The full variable domain, completed using reference TRBV7-6 and TRBJ1-1, is GAGVSQSPRYKVTKRGQDVALRCDPISGHVSLYWYRQALGQGPEFLTYFNYEAQQDKSGLPNDRFSAERPEGSISTLTIQRTEQRDSAMYRCASSLDLWVGNTEAFFGQGTRLTVV.